The 20 T cell receptor beta chains below come from one sample, sequenced in a study of patients and donors after allogeneic stem cell transplantation (dated by TCRdb to 2020 to 2022). The library came from RT-PCR. The instrument was a NextSeq 550. The raw public data were reprocessed by TCRdb itself: fastp quality trimming at Q25, MiXCR clonotype calling, in-frame beta chains only. CDR3 protein sequences are deduplicated, and each keeps its most common genes and DNA. This sample has roughly 940,000 distinct CDR3 sequences in its table, and about a sixth of those were observed once. The ten top clones hold approximately 5.9% of the sample. Material for sequencing was blood, either unsorted or a sorted T cell fraction (not recorded which). Source of these receptors: a human donor who was either an allogeneic HSCT recipient or a stem cell or donor lymphocyte infusion donor (not recorded which). It is not recorded whose cells these are; they may come from a transplant donor.

This clonotype was seen just once. The chain employs TRBV19 and TRBJ1-1; tentatively, D is TRBD1 (5 bases). This CDR3 comprises 13 residues. The germline gives CDR1 LNHDA, CDR2 SQIVND (reference sequence). The V end was cut by 3 bases, the J end by 1 base, with 6 bases between. The CDR3: CASSIGANTEAFF. CDR3 sequence (DNA): TGTGCCAGTAGTATCGGGGCGAACACTGAAGCTTTCTTT.

There are a few counts of this clonotype. This chain links TRBV27 with TRBJ2-1, with TRBD2 matching 14 bases. With 5 bases clipped from V and 6 bases from J, the junction kept 9 bases outside the gene matches. The V gene's germline CDR1 is MNHEY and CDR2 SMNVEV (reference sequence). This CDR3 region has 17 residues. CDR3 loop: CASSRTSGRPGGNEQFF. The CDR3 bases are TGTGCCAGCAGTCGGACTAGCGGGAGGCCAGGCGGCAATGAGCAGTTCTTC.

This clonotype was detected only a few times. This chain uses TRBV5-1 with TRBJ1-2; D ambiguous. V lost 1 base, J lost 0 bases, and 16 bases lay in between. Germline CDR1 SGHRS, CDR2 YFSETQ. The CDR3 is 17 amino acids. In DNA form, the CDR3 reads TGCGCCAGCAGCTTGCTGGGGAAATCCTTTACTAACTATGGCTACACCTTC. Translation: CASSLLGKSFTNYGYTF.

The CDR3 spells CASKSGRDARFREQFF. As DNA, the CDR3 is TGTGCCAGCAAATCGGGGCGGGACGCCCGGTTTCGGGAGCAGTTCTTC. The genes are TRBV6-2 or TRBV6-3 and TRBJ2-1, with D possibly matching TRBD2 (6 bases). Germline V lookup: CDR1 MNHEY, CDR2 SVGEGT. The V end was cut by 7 bases, the J end by 10 bases, with 26 bases between. This CDR3 contains 16 residues.

This clonotype was counted between two and nine times. The chain is built from TRBV5-1 and TRBJ1-2, with 7 bases aligning to TRBD1. Germline loops: CDR1 SGHRS, CDR2 YFSETQ. The CDR3 is 16 residues long. V lost 1 base and J lost 3; bases outside the gene matches: 9. CDR3 amino acids: CASSLSGTATYYGYTF. The CDR3 DNA follows: TGCGCCAGCAGCTTGTCTGGGACAGCAACCTACTATGGCTACACCTTC.

The V and J genes are TRBV9 and TRBJ2-2; D possibly uses TRBD1 or TRBD2 (5 bases each). The V end was cut by 0 bases, the J end by 7 bases, with 10 bases between. The CDR3 is made up of 14 amino acids. Germline CDR1 is SGDLS and CDR2 is YYNGEE. The CDR3: CASSVGGFRGELFF. In DNA, the CDR3 is TGTGCCAGCAGCGTAGGGGGGTTCCGCGGGGAGCTGTTTTTT.

V usage is TRBV27 and J usage is TRBJ2-7, with 8 positions matching TRBD2. The trim removed 4 bases at V and 1 base at J, leaving 6 bases unmatched. Per the germline V gene, CDR1 is MNHEY and CDR2 is SMNVEV (reference sequence). This CDR3 has 15 residues. DNA for the CDR3: TGTGCCAGCAGTTCCCGCGGGGGGCCTTCCTACGAGCAGTACTTC. Its translation is CASSSRGGPSYEQYF.

This chain joins TRBV7-8 and TRBJ2-7; D is unclear. The CDR3 spans 13 residues. CDR1 is SGHVS, CDR2 FQNEAQ, per germline. Deletions cut 5 bases from V and 3 bases from J, with 11 bases between. CDR3 loop: CASSPATNYEQYF. The CDR3 DNA sequence: TGTGCCAGCAGCCCAGCTACCAACTACGAGCAGTACTTC.

This rearrangement joins TRBV25-1 to TRBJ2-1; D unclear. The CDR3 is 13 amino acids. Looked up from germline, CDR1 is MGHDK and CDR2 is SYGVNS. V was cut by 6 bases and J by 4 bases, with 10 bases left in between. CDR3 sequence reads: CASRRQTYNEQFF. CDR3 bases: TGTGCCAGCAGAAGGCAGACTTACAATGAGCAGTTCTTC.

The chain couples TRBV3-1 to TRBJ1-5, with no clear D. The CDR3 extends over 14 amino acids. CDR1 is LGHDT and CDR2 is YNNKEL in the germline V gene (reference sequence). V gave up 2 bases and J gave up 7 bases, with 12 bases separating them. The CDR3 loop reads CASSQRAMGQPQHF. CDR3 sequence (DNA): TGTGCCAGCAGCCAAAGGGCCATGGGCCAGCCCCAGCATTTT. The full variable domain, with the rest looked up from reference TRBV3-1 and TRBJ1-5, is DTAVSQTPKYLVTQMGNDKSIKCEQNLGHDTMYWYKQDSKKFLKIMFSYNNKELIINETVPNRFSPKSPDKAHLNLHINSLELGDSAVYFCASSQRAMGQPQHFGDGTRLSIL.

The chain has TRBV20-1 and TRBJ2-7; a possible D gene is TRBD1 (6 bases). The CDR3 is 17 residues long. Germline V gene data show CDR1 as DFQATT and CDR2 as SNEGSKA (reference sequence). Trimming took off 3 bases at V and 1 base at J, with 22 bases between the two ends. The CDR3 DNA is TGCAGTGCTAGCGCAATTAAAGGACAGAAGGGATCCTACGAGCAGTACTTC. Amino acid sequence: CSASAIKGQKGSYEQYF.

The gene calls are TRBV6-1 and TRBJ1-2; TRBD1 agrees at 8 bases. The CDR3 is 14 residues long. Germline CDR1 reads MNHNS; CDR2 reads SASEGT. V lost 5 bases to trimming and J lost 7 bases; unmatched junction nucleotides: 9. CDR3 in DNA: TGTGCCAGCAGTCTCCCAGGGGGCGCCGGTGGCTACACCTTC. Translation: CASSLPGGAGGYTF.

J is TRBJ2-7 and V is TRBV2, with D uncertain. The V and J ends lost 4 bases and 5 bases respectively, with 15 bases between them. The germline V gene encodes CDR1 SNHLY and CDR2 FYNNEI. CDR3 length equals 14 residues. As DNA, the CDR3 is TGTGCCAGCAGTGTATATTCGGCGAGCGACGAGCAGTACTTC. Encoded protein: CASSVYSASDEQYF.

The chain joins TRBV12-3 or TRBV12-4 to TRBJ2-7; TRBD2 aligns across 9 bases. The CDR3 has 14 amino acids. Losses at the gene ends were 4 bases for V and 4 bases for J; bases not matched to a gene: 5. In DNA, the CDR3 is TGTGCCAGCAGTTCCGGGACTAGCAAGTACGAGCAGTACTTC. As protein: CASSSGTSKYEQYF.

The V gene is TRBV21-1, the J gene TRBJ2-5; no check of the table's D call, TRBD2, against the DNA was made. TRBV21-1 is a recognized pseudogene. This CDR3 has 14 amino acids. The CDR3 region is CASIGGGGGETQYF. The CDR3 nucleotides are TGTGCCAGCATCGGCGGCGGGGGAGGGGAGACCCAGTACTTC.

The chain employs TRBV20-1 and TRBJ2-1, with TRBD2 matching 8 bases. The CDR3 covers 13 residues. The germline gives CDR1 DFQATT, CDR2 SNEGSKA (reference sequence). V shed 1 base and J 7 bases; nucleotides not matched to a gene: 3. In DNA form, the CDR3 reads TGCAGTGCTAGAGCGGGAGGGACAAATGAGCAGTTCTTC. The encoded protein is CSARAGGTNEQFF.

The chain links TRBV27 to TRBJ2-7, with 8 nucleotides matching TRBD2. Per germline, CDR1 MNHEY and CDR2 SMNVEV (reference sequence). J was trimmed by 4 bases and V by 3 bases; bases with no gene match: 2. The CDR3 is 13 residues long. The CDR3 region has the DNA TGTGCCAGCAGTTTGGGACTAGAGTACGAGCAGTACTTC. Encoded protein: CASSLGLEYEQYF.

In its sample, this clonotype was seen a few times. The chain uses TRBV9 and TRBJ2-1, with D perhaps being TRBD1 or TRBD2 (5 bases each). The CDR3 totals 14 residues. The germline V and J ends were trimmed by 3 bases and 8 bases, with 15 bases remaining between them. Per the germline V gene, CDR1 is SGDLS and CDR2 is YYNGEE. The chain's CDR3 is CASSAGAIGHEQFF. The CDR3 DNA reads as TGTGCCAGCAGCGCCGGGGCGATCGGGCATGAGCAGTTCTTC.

The chain uses TRBV19 and TRBJ2-3; TRBD2 matches 16 bases. The J segment lost 6 bases and the V segment lost 4 bases, leaving 7 bases of the junction unmatched. This CDR3 spans 17 amino acids. Germline CDR1 is LNHDA and CDR2 is SQIVND (reference sequence). The CDR3 region has the DNA TGTGCCAGTAGTACCGGGACTAGCGGGGGGGCAGCCGATACGCAGTATTTT. Its translation: CASSTGTSGGAADTQYF.

This rearrangement joins TRBV11-1 to TRBJ2-2; 9 bases line up with TRBD1. The CDR3 extends over 18 amino acids. CDR1 SGHAT and CDR2 FQDESV come from the germline V gene (reference sequence). V shed 0 bases, J shed 1 base, and the junction held 6 bases outside the gene matches. Here the CDR3 reads CASSLAGDRALNTGELFF. The CDR3 bases are TGTGCCAGCAGCTTAGCGGGGGACAGGGCCCTGAACACCGGGGAGCTGTTTTTT.